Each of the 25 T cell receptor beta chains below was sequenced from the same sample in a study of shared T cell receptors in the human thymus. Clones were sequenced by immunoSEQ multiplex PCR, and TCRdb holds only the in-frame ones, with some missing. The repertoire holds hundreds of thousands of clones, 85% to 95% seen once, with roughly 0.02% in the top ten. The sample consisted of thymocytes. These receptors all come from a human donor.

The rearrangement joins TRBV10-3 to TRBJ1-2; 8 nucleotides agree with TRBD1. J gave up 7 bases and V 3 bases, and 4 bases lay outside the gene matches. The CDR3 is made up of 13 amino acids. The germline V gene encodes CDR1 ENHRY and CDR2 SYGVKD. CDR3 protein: CAISEQGDVGYTF. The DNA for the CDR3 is TGTGCCATCAGTGAACAGGGGGACGTTGGCTACACCTTC.

CDR3 region: CASSLAVKETQYF. DNA for the CDR3: TGCGCCAGCAGCTTGGCCGTCAAAGAGACCCAGTACTTC. J is TRBJ2-5 and V is TRBV5-1, with D hard to call. The CDR3 extends over 13 amino acids. Trimming stripped 0 bases from V and 3 bases from J, with 6 bases between. The germline gives CDR1 SGHRS, CDR2 YFSETQ. Full variable domain (rest looked up from reference TRBV5-1 and TRBJ2-5): KAGVTQTPRYLIKTRGQQVTLSCSPISGHRSVSWYQQTPGQGLQFLFEYFSETQRNKGNFPGRFSGRQFSNSRSEMNVSTLELGDSALYLCASSLAVKETQYFGPGTRLLVL.

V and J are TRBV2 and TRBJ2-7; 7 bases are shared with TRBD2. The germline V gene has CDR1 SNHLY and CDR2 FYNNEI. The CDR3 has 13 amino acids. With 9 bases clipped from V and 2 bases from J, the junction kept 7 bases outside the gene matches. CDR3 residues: CARGEGLPYEQYF. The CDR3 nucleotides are TGTGCCAGGGGGGAGGGGCTCCCCTACGAGCAGTACTTC.

DNA for the CDR3: TGTGCCAGCAGCCCCCCGGGGGGGACAGAGAACACTGAAGCTTTCTTT. Residues: CASSPPGGTENTEAFF. The J gene is TRBJ1-1, the V gene TRBV7-9, with 7 positions matching TRBD1. CDR3 length: 16 residues. Germline V gives CDR1 SEHNR, CDR2 FQNEAQ (reference sequence). The junction had 10 bases not matched to a gene; V was cut back by 5 bases and J by 1 base.

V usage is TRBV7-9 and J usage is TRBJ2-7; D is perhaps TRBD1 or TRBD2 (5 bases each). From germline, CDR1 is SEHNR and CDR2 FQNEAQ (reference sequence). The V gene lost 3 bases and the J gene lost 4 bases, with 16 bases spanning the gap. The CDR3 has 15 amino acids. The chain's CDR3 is CASSLERGPLYEQYF. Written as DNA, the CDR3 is TGTGCCAGCAGCTTGGAAAGGGGACCCCTTTACGAGCAGTACTTC.

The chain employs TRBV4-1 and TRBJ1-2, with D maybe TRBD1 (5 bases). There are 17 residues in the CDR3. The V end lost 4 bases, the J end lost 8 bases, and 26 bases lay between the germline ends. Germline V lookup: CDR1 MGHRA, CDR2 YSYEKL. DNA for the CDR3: TGCGCCAGCAGCCTGGACCGGGACTCTACCAATCCGGAGGGCTACACCTTC. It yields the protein CASSLDRDSTNPEGYTF.

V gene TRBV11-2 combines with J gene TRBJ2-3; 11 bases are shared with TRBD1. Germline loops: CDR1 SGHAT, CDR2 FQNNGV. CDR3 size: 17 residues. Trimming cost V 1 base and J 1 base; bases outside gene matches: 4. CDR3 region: CASSLGMGQGGTDTQYF. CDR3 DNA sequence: TGTGCCAGCAGCTTAGGCATGGGACAGGGGGGCACAGATACGCAGTATTTT.

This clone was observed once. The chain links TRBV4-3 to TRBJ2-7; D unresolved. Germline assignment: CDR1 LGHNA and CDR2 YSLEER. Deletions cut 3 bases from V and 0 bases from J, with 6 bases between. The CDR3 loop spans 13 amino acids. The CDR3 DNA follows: TGCGCCAGCAGCCAGGCTGACTCCTACGAGCAGTACTTC. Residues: CASSQADSYEQYF.

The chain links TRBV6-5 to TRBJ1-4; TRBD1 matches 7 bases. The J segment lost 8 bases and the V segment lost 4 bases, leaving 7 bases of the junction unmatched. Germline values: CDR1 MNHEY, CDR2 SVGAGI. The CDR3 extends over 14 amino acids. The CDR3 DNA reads TGTGCCAGCAGTTCACAGACAGGGCGCGAAAAACTGTTTTTT. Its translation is CASSSQTGREKLFF.

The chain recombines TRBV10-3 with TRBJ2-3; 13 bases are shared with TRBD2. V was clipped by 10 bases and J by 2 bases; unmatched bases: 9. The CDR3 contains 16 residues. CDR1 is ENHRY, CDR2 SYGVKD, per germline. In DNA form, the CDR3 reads TGTGCCACCCGACTAGCGGGAGGTTATTTCACAGATACGCAGTATTTT. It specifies CATRLAGGYFTDTQYF.

CDR3: CAISTGTLNTGELFF. The CDR3 DNA reads as TGTGCCATCAGCACCGGGACCCTGAACACCGGGGAGCTGTTTTTT. This chain uses TRBV10-3 with TRBJ2-2; D possibly uses TRBD1 or TRBD2 (5 bases each). The CDR3 length is 15 residues. Germline loops: CDR1 ENHRY, CDR2 SYGVKD. V shed 6 bases and J shed 1 base, with 12 bases lying between them.

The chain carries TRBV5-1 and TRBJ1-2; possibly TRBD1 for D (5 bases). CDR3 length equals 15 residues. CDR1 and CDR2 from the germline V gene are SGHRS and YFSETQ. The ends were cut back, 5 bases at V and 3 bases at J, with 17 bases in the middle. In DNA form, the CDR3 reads TGCGCCAGCAGAGGGAGACAGAGCCGCGACTATGGCTACACCTTC. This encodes CASRGRQSRDYGYTF.

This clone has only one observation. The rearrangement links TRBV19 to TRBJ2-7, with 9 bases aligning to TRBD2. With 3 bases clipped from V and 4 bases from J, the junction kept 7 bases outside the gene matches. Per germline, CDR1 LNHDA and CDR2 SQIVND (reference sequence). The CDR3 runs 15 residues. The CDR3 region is CASSMRREGGYEQYF. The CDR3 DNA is TGTGCCAGTAGTATGCGGCGGGAGGGAGGGTACGAGCAGTACTTC.

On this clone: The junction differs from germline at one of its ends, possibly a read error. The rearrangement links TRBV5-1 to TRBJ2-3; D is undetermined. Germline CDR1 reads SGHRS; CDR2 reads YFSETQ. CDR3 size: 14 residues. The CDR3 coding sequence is TGCGCCAGCAACTTGGTCCGCCAGACAGATACGCAGTATTTT. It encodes CASNLVRQTDTQYF.

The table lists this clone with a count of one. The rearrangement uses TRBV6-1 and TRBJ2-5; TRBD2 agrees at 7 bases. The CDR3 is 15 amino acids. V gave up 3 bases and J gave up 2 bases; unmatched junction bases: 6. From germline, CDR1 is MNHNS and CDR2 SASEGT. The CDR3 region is CASSDNREVQETQYF. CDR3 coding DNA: TGTGCCAGCAGTGATAACCGGGAGGTACAAGAGACCCAGTACTTC.

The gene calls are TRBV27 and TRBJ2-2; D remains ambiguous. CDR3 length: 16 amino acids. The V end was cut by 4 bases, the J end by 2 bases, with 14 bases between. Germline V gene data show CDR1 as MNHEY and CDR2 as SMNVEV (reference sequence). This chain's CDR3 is CASSCLEPSNTGELFF. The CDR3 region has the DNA TGTGCCAGCAGTTGCCTGGAGCCATCCAACACCGGGGAGCTGTTTTTT.

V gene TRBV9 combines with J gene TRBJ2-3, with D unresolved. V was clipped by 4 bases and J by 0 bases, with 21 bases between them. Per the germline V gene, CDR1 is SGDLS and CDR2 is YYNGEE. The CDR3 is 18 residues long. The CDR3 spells CASSPLSRAPPSTDTQYF. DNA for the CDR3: TGTGCCAGCAGCCCCCTCAGTCGGGCCCCACCAAGCACAGATACGCAGTATTTT.

The CDR3 loop reads CASSSGGGVSGNTIYF. CDR3 sequence (DNA): TGTGCCAGCAGCTCCGGGGGAGGCGTCTCTGGAAACACCATATATTTT. The chain joins TRBV5-4 to TRBJ1-3; D perhaps matches TRBD1 (5 bases). CDR1 is SGHNT and CDR2 is YYREEE in the germline V gene (reference sequence). CDR3 length: 16 residues. The V end lost 3 bases, the J end lost 0 bases, and 13 bases lay between the germline ends. The variable domain in full, completed from reference TRBV5-4 and TRBJ1-3, reads ETGVTQSPTHLIKTRGQQVTLRCSSQSGHNTVSWYQQALGQGPQFIFQYYREEENGRGNFPPRFSGLQFPNYSSELNVNALELDDSALYLCASSSGGGVSGNTIYFGEGSWLTVV.

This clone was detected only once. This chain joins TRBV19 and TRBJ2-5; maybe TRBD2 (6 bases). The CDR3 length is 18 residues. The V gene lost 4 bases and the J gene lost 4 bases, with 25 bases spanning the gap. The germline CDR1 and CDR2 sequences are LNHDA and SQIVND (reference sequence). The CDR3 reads CASSTPPGGREVVETQYF. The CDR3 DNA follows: TGTGCCAGTAGTACCCCTCCCGGTGGCAGGGAGGTAGTAGAGACCCAGTACTTC.

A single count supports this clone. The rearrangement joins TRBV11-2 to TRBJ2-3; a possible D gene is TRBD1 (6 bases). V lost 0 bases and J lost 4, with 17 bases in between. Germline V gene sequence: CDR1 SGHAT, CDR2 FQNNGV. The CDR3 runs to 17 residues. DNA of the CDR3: TGTGCCAGCAGCTTAGATCTTTTTCGAGAGGGGGCAGATACGCAGTATTTT. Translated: CASSLDLFREGADTQYF.

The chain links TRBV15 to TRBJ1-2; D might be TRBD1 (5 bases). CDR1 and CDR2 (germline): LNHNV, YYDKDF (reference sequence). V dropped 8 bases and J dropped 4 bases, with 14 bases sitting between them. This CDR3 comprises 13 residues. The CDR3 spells CATLSRETYGYTF. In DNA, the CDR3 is TGTGCCACCCTATCCAGGGAAACCTATGGCTACACCTTC.

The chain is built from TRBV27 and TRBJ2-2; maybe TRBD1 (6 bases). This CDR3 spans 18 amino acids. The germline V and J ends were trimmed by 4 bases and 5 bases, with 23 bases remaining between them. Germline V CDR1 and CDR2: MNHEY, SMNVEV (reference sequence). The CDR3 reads CASSYQRPRGLGTGELFF. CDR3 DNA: TGTGCCAGCAGTTACCAACGACCCAGGGGCTTAGGAACCGGGGAGCTGTTTTTT.

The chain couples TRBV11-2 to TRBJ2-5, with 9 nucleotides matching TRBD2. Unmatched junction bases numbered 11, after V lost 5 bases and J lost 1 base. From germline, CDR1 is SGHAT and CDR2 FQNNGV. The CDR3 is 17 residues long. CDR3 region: CASSPRLAAALQETQYF. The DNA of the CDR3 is TGTGCCAGCAGCCCCCGACTAGCGGCTGCTCTCCAAGAGACCCAGTACTTC.

CDR3 DNA sequence: TGTGCCAGCAGCTTGATTGGGCAGGGAGGGGACACTGAAGCTTTCTTT. As protein: CASSLIGQGGDTEAFF. The V and J genes are TRBV5-6 and TRBJ1-1; D is possibly TRBD1 (5 bases). V was pared by 1 base and J by 3 bases, with 16 bases between. The V gene's germline CDR1 is SGHDT and CDR2 YYEEEE. The CDR3 extends over 16 amino acids.

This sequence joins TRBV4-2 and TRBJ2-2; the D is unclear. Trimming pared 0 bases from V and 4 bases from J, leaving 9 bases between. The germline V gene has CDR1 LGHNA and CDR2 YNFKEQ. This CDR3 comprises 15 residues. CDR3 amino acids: CASSQDYTPTGELFF. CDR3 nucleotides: TGTGCCAGCAGCCAAGATTACACTCCCACCGGGGAGCTGTTTTTT.